The clone carrying this T cell receptor beta chain has only one observation. V was shortened by 8 bases and J by 2 bases, with 13 bases between the two germline ends. The CDR3 loop spans 13 amino acids. Germline CDR1 is MNHNY and CDR2 is SVGAGI (reference sequence). The source of the sample is a study of T cell changes during pregnancy in multiple sclerosis. The protocol was immunoSEQ multiplex PCR, while the TCRdb copy is restricted to in-frame clones and leaves out a portion. This table has some 58,000 clones, 96% appearing once. This sequence was found in a female donor with multiple sclerosis, enrolled in a pregnancy study. The chain recombines TRBV6-6 with TRBJ2-7; D may be TRBD2 (5 bases). Sequenced material: CD8+ T cells from peripheral blood mononuclear cells, taken after pregnancy. CDR3 region: CASASGQPYEQYF. CDR3 DNA sequence: TGTGCCAGCGCAAGCGGTCAGCCCTACGAGCAGTACTTC.